This T cell receptor (beta chain) was profiled in a study of T cells in Graves' hyperthyroidism and ophthalmopathy. Whole-study findings and limits: Blood also showed most of the thyroid clonotypes that were expanded above 0.001. Ophthalmopathy onset followed model prediction by a median around 6.9 months.

Deletions cut 4 bases from V and 8 bases from J, with 15 bases between. The CDR3 is 15 amino acids. Germline CDR1 reads MNHEY; CDR2 reads SMNVEV (reference sequence). RNA transcripts provided the source from which TCR beta CDR3 regions were amplified. Using the HTBI primer set, a first-round RT-PCR was run on the TCR CDR3. Each CDR3 protein gets one entry after TCRdb re-called the multiplex PCR reads with MiXCR. The table has about 560,000 distinct CDR3 sequences, around 17% seen once. Graves' hyperthyroidism was deemed stable given no ophthalmopathy progression within 18 months. Comment on this clonotype: Its specificity is unknown.

The chain uses TRBV27 and TRBJ1-6, with D perhaps matching TRBD1 (6 bases). This clonotype was sampled from a woman between 18 and 29 years old with Graves' hyperthyroidism. The sample taken for sequencing was blood. The CDR3 DNA reads TGTGCCAGCAGTTCGATACAGGGTTCTGATTCACCCCTCCACTTT. Its protein is CASSSIQGSDSPLHF.